A selection of T cell receptor beta chains follows, all from one sample in a study of shared clonotypes between healthy human individuals. The method was immunoSEQ multiplex PCR; TCRdb's version includes in-frame clones alone and lacks a portion of them. This table has 2 million to 2.5 million clones, roughly 93% appearing once. Material: naive CD4+ T cells from PBMCs. The origin of the receptors is a man younger than 35 in good health. Some clones in this sample may be carry-over from other donors' samples. The CDR3 runs from the conserved cysteine through the conserved F or W. D genes are given only for firm matches. The size entry is marked missing in some rows and otherwise reads once, few, many or a size class.

13	-	TRBJ2-2	-	TRBV5-1	CASSLDSPGELFF	TGCGCCAGCAGCTTGGACTCCCCCGGGGAGCTGTTTTTT
15	TRBD1	TRBJ1-4	-	TRBV5-1	CASSSGGTGGGKLFF	TGCGCCAGCAGCTCCGGAGGGACAGGGGGAGGAAAACTGTTTTTT
14	-	TRBJ1-6	-	TRBV30	CAWTPDIPTLPLHF	TGTGCCTGGACTCCGGACATTCCGACTTTGCCCCTCCACTTT
15	-	TRBJ2-6	-	TRBV6-1	CASSPTGSGANVLTF	TGTGCCAGCAGTCCAACTGGGAGCGGGGCCAACGTCCTGACTTTC
15	TRBD2	TRBJ2-3	-	TRBV11-2	CASSSTSGVTDTQYF	TGTGCCAGCAGCTCGACTAGCGGAGTCACAGATACGCAGTATTTT
14	-	TRBJ1-2	-	TRBV11-1	CASSHRPSADGYTF	TGTGCCAGCAGCCACCGACCCTCAGCGGATGGCTACACCTTC
12	TRBD1	TRBJ2-1	-	TRBV15	CATTGNYNEQFF	TGTGCCACGACAGGGAACTACAATGAGCAGTTCTTC
14	-	TRBJ2-1	-	TRBV10-3	CAISESSMEGEQFF	TGTGCCATCAGTGAGTCGAGTATGGAGGGTGAGCAGTTCTTC
14	-	TRBJ2-7	-	TRBV28	CASSFLRPPSEQYF	TGTGCCAGCAGTTTTCTGCGACCGCCGAGCGAGCAGTACTTC
15	-	TRBJ2-5	-	TRBV18	CASSPQGASGETQYF	TGTGCCAGCTCACCACAGGGAGCGTCGGGGGAGACCCAGTACTTC
17	-	TRBJ1-2	-	TRBV28	CASRKLGADYIAYGYTF	TGTGCCAGCAGAAAACTGGGGGCCGATTATATAGCCTATGGCTACACCTTC
14	-	TRBJ2-7	-	TRBV7-9	CASSLEWGVYEQYF	TGTGCCAGCAGCTTAGAATGGGGTGTCTACGAGCAGTACTTC
15	TRBD2	TRBJ2-2	-	TRBV11-3	CASSRGLADTGELFF	TGTGCCAGCAGCCGAGGACTAGCGGATACCGGGGAGCTGTTTTTT
16	-	TRBJ2-2	-	TRBV4-3	CASSPEGVPGWGELFF	TGCGCCAGCAGCCCCGAGGGTGTGCCGGGTTGGGGGGAGCTGTTTTTT
13	TRBD1	TRBJ1-2	-	TRBV6-1	CASSRTGAEGYTF	TGTGCCAGCAGTCGGACAGGGGCCGAGGGCTACACCTTC
14	TRBD1	TRBJ1-2	-	TRBV5-1	CASSSGQGVGGYTF	TGCGCCAGCAGCTCGGGACAGGGGGTAGGTGGCTACACCTTC
17	TRBD2	TRBJ2-1	once	TRBV7-3	CASSPWTSGRAIGEQFF	TGTGCCAGCAGCCCCTGGACTAGCGGGAGGGCCATAGGTGAGCAGTTCTTC
16	TRBD2	TRBJ2-1	-	TRBV11-2	CASSPPRTSGSNEQFF	TGTGCCAGCAGCCCACCCAGGACTAGCGGGAGCAATGAGCAGTTCTTC
13	TRBD1	TRBJ1-5	-	TRBV2	CASSRQGSQPQHF	TGTGCCAGCAGTCGACAGGGAAGCCAGCCCCAGCATTTT
17	-	TRBJ1-5	-	TRBV18	CASSPSPLAPSNQPQHF	TGTGCCAGCTCACCCTCACCGTTGGCCCCTAGCAATCAGCCCCAGCATTTT
14	-	TRBJ2-4	-	TRBV30	CAWSVIGSGNIQYF	TGTGCCTGGAGTGTCATCGGGAGTGGAAACATTCAGTACTTC
16	TRBD1	TRBJ2-4	-	TRBV7-9	CASSTQGASTKNIQYF	TGTGCCAGCAGCACGCAGGGGGCGAGTACCAAAAACATTCAGTACTTC
12	-	TRBJ2-7	-	TRBV11-2	CASSFRLYEQYF	TGTGCCAGCAGCTTTCGGCTATACGAGCAGTACTTC
15	TRBD2	TRBJ2-5	-	TRBV28	CASSGLAGVLETQYF	TGTGCCAGCAGTGGACTAGCGGGAGTACTGGAGACCCAGTACTTC
14	TRBD1	TRBJ2-7	-	TRBV2	CASQRTGVSYEQYF	TGTGCCAGCCAGAGGACAGGGGTCTCCTACGAGCAGTACTTC
16	TRBD2	TRBJ2-1	-	TRBV28	CASSSTGLAGYNEQFF	TGTGCCAGCAGTTCGACGGGACTAGCGGGATACAATGAGCAGTTCTTC